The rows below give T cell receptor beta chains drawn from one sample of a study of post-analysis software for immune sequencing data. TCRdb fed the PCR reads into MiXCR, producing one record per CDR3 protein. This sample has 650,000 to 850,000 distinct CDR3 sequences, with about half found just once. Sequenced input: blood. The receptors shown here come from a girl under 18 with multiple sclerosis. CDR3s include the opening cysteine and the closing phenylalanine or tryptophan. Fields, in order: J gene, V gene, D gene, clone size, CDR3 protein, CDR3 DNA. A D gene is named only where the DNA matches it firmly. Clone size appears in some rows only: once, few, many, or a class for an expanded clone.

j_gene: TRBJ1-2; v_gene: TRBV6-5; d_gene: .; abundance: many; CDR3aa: CASSYSGVKGARIYGYTF; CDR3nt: TGTGCCAGCAGTTATTCAGGGGTAAAGGGTGCGAGGATCTATGGCTACACCTTC
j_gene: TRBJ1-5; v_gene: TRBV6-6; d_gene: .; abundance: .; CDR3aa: CASSQRPREFGNQPQHF; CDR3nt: TGTGCCAGCAGCCAAAGGCCCCGAGAATTTGGCAATCAGCCCCAGCATTTT
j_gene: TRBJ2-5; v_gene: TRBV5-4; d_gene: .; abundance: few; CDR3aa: CASSPVSRGHGETQYF; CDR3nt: TGTGCCAGCAGCCCCGTATCTAGGGGCCACGGAGAGACCCAGTACTTC
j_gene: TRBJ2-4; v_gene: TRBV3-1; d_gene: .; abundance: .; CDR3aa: CASSQMDGAAKNIQYF; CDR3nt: TGTGCCAGCAGCCAAATGGATGGGGCGGCCAAAAACATTCAGTACTTC
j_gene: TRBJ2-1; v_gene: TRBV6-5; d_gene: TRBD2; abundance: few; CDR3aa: CASSYSLAGVKNEQFF; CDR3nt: TGTGCCAGCAGTTACTCGCTCGCGGGAGTGAAGAATGAGCAGTTCTTC
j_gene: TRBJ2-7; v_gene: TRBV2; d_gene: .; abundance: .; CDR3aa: CASYLGGARTYEQYF; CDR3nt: TGTGCCAGCTACCTGGGGGGAGCCCGCACCTACGAGCAGTACTTC
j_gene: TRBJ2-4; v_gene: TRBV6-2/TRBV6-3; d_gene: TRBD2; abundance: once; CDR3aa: CASSYPGLAGDSENIQYF; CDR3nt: TGTGCCAGCAGTTACCCCGGACTAGCGGGAGATAGTGAAAACATTCAGTACTTC
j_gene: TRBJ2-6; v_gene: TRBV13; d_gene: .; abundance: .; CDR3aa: CASSPTGLSGANVLTF; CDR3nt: TGTGCCAGCAGCCCAACAGGGCTCTCTGGGGCCAACGTCCTGACTTTC
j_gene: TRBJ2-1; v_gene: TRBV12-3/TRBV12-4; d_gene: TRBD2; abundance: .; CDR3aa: CASSFGEGGHEQFF; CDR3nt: TGTGCCAGCAGTTTTGGGGAGGGCGGGCATGAGCAGTTCTTC
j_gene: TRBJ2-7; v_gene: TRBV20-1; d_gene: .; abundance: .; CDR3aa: CSAKNEPSYEQYF; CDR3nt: TGCAGTGCCAAAAATGAACCTTCCTACGAGCAGTACTTC